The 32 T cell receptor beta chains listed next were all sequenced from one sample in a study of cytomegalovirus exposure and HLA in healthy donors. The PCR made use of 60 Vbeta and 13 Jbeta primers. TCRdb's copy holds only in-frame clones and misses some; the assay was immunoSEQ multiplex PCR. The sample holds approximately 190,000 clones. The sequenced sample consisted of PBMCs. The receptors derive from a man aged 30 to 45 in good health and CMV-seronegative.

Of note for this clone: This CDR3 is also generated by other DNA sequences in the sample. The CDR3 here is CASSGTGGNQPQHF. The CDR3 nucleotides read TGTGCCAGCAGTGGGACAGGGGGCAATCAGCCCCAGCATTTT. The chain combines TRBV2 with TRBJ1-5, with TRBD1 identical over 9 bases. CDR1 is SNHLY and CDR2 is FYNNEI in the germline V gene. The CDR3 is 14 residues long. J was trimmed by 2 bases and V by 4 bases; bases with no gene match: 0.

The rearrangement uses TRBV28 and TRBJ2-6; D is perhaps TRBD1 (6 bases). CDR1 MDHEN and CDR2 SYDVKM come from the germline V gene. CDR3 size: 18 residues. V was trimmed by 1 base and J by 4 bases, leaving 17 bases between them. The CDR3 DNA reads TGTGCCAGCAGTTTATACGACCTAACAGGGAGAGGGGCCAACGTCCTGACTTTC. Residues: CASSLYDLTGRGANVLTF.

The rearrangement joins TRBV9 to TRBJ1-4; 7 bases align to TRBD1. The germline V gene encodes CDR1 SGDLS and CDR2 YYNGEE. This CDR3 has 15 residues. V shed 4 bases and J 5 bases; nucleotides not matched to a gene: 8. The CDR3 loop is CASSLRQGPNEKLFF. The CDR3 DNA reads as TGTGCCAGCAGCTTAAGACAGGGCCCAAATGAAAAACTGTTTTTT.

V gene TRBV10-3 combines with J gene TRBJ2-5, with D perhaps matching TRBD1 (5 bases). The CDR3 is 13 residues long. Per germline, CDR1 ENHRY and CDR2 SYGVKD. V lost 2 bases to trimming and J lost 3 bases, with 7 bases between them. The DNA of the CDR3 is TGTGCCATCAGTGAGCCCAGGGAAGAGACCCAGTACTTC. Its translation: CAISEPREETQYF.

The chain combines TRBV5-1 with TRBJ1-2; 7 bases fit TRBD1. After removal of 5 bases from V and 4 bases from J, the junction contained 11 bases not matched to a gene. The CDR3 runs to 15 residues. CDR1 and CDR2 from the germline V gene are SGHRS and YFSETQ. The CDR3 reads CASRAARDSFYGYTF. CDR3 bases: TGCGCCAGCAGGGCAGCTCGGGACAGCTTCTATGGCTACACCTTC. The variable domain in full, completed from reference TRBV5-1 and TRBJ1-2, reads KAGVTQTPRYLIKTRGQQVTLSCSPISGHRSVSWYQQTPGQGLQFLFEYFSETQRNKGNFPGRFSGRQFSNSRSEMNVSTLELGDSALYLCASRAARDSFYGYTFGSGTRLTVV.

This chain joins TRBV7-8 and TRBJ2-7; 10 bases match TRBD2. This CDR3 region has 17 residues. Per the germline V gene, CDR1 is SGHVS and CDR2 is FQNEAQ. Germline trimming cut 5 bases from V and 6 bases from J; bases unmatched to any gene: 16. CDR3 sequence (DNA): TGTGCCAGCAGCCATATCTCAAGCGGGAGGGAAAGTCGCGAGCAGTACTTC. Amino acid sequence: CASSHISSGRESREQYF. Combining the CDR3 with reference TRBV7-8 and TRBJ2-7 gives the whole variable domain GAGVSQSPRYKVAKRGQDVALRCDPISGHVSLFWYQQALGQGPEFLTYFQNEAQLDKSGLPSDRFFAERPEGSVSTLKIQRTQQEDSAVYLCASSHISSGRESREQYFGPGTRLTVT.

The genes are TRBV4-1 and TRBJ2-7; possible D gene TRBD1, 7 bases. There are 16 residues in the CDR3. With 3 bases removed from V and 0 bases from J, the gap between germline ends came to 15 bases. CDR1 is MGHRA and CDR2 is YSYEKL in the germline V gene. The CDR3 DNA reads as TGCGCCAGCAGCCAGCTCGCAGGGGGACTCTCCTACGAGCAGTACTTC. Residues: CASSQLAGGLSYEQYF.

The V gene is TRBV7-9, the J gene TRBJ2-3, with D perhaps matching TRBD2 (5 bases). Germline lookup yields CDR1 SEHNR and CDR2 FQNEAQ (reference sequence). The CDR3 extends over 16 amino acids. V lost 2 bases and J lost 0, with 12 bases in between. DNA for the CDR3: TGTGCCAGCAGCTTATTTACCGGCGGGAGCACAGATACGCAGTATTTT. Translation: CASSLFTGGSTDTQYF.

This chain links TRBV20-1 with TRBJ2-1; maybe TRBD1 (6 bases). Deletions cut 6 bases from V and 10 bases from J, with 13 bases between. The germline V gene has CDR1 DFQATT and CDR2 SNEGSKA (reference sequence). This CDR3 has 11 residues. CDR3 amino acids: CSAPQGWEQFF. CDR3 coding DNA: TGCAGTGCCCCACAGGGTTGGGAGCAGTTCTTC.

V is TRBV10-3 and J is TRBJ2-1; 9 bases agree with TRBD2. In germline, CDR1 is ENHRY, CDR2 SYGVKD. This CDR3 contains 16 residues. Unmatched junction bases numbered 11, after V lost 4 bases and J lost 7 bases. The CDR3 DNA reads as TGTGCCATCAGTGGGGGGAGCGGGAGGTCTGGGAATGAGCAGTTCTTC. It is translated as CAISGGSGRSGNEQFF.

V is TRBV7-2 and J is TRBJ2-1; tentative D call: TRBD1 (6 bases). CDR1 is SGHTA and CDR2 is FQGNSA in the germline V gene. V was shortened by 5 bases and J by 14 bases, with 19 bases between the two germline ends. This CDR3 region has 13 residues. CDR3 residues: CASSISQGKTEFF. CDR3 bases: TGTGCCAGCAGCATCTCCCAGGGGAAGACTGAGTTCTTC. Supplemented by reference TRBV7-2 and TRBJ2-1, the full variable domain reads GAGVSQSPSNKVTEKGKDVELRCDPISGHTALYWYRQSLGQGLEFLIYFQGNSAPDKSGLPSDRFSAERTGGSVSTLTIQRTQQEDSAVYLCASSISQGKTEFFGPGTRLTVL.

CDR3 amino acids: CASSPNRGQETQYF. The CDR3 DNA sequence: TGTGCCAGCTCACCAAACAGGGGGCAAGAGACCCAGTACTTC. This chain joins TRBV18 and TRBJ2-5, with 8 nucleotides matching TRBD1. V lost 2 bases to trimming and J lost 2 bases; unmatched junction nucleotides: 1. This CDR3 comprises 14 residues. Germline CDR1 is KGHSH and CDR2 is LQKENI.

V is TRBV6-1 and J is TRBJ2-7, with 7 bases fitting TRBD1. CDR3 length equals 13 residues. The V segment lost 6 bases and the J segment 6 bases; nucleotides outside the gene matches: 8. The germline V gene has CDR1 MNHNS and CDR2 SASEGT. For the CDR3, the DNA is TGTGCCAGCAGGACCACAGGGGAGCTCGAGCAGTACTTC. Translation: CASRTTGELEQYF.

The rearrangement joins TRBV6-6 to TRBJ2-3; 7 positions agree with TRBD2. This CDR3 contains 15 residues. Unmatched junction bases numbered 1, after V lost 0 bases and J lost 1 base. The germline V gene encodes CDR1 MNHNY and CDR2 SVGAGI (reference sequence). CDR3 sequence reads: CASSYSGGGTDTQYF. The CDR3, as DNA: TGTGCCAGCAGTTACTCGGGGGGGGGCACAGATACGCAGTATTTT.

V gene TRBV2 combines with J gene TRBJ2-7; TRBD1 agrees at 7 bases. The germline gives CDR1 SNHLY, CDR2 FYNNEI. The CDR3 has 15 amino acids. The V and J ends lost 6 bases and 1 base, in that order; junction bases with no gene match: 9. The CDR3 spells CASSRSGTESYEQYF. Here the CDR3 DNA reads TGTGCCAGCAGCAGGTCCGGGACAGAGTCCTACGAGCAGTACTTC.

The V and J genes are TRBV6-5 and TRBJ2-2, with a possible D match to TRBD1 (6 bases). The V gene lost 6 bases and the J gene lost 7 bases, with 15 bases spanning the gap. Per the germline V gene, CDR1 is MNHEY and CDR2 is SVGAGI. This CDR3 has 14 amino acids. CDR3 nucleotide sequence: TGTGCCAGCAGGGATAACAGGGTTATCGGGGAGCTGTTTTTT. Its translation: CASRDNRVIGELFF.

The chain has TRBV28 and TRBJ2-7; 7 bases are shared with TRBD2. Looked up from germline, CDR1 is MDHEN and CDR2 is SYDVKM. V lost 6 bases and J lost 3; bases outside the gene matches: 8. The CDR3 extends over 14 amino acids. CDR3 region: CASSLRAGFYEQYF. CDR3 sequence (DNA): TGTGCCAGCAGCCTCCGAGCGGGATTCTACGAGCAGTACTTC.

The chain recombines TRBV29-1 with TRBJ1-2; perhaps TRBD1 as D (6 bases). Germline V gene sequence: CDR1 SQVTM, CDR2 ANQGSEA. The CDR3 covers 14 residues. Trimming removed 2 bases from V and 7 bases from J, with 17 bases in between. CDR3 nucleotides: TGCAGCGTTGAATTGGGCAGGGGTGGCGGTGGCTACACCTTC. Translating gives CSVELGRGGGGYTF.

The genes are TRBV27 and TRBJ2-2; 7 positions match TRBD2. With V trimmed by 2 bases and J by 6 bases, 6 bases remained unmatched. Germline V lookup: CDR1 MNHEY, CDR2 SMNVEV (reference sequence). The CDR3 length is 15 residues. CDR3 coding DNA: TGTGCCAGCAGTTTAGGCGGGGGATCACCCGGGGAGCTGTTTTTT. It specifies CASSLGGGSPGELFF.

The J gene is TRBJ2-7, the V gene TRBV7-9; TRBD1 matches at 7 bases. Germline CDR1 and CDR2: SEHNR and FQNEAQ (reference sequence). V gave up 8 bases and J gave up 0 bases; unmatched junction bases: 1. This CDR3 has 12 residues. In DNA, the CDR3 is TGTGCCAGCGGGACAGCCTCCTACGAGCAGTACTTC. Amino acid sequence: CASGTASYEQYF.

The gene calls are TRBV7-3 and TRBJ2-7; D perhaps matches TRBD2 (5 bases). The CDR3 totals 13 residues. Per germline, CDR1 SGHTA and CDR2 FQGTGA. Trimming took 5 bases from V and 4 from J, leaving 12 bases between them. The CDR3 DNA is TGTGCCAGCAGCCAATGGACTTATTACGAGCAGTACTTC. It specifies CASSQWTYYEQYF.

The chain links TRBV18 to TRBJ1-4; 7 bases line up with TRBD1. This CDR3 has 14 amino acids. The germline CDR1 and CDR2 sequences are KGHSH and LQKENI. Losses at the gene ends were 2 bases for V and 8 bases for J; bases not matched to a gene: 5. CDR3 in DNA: TGTGCCAGCTCACCAACTAGGGGGCTGGAAAAACTGTTTTTT. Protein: CASSPTRGLEKLFF.

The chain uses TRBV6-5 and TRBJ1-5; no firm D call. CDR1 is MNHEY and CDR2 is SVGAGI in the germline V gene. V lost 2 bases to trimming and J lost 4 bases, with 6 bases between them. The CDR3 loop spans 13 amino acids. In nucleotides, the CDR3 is TGTGCCAGCAGTTACGGGGAGAATCAGCCCCAGCATTTT. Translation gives CASSYGENQPQHF.

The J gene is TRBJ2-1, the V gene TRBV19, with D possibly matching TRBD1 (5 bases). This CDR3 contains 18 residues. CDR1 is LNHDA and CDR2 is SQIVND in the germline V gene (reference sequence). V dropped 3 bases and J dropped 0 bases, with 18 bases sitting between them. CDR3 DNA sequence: TGTGCCAGTAGTATTCAGGGATTTGACTCGGGCTCCTACAATGAGCAGTTCTTC. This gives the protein CASSIQGFDSGSYNEQFF.

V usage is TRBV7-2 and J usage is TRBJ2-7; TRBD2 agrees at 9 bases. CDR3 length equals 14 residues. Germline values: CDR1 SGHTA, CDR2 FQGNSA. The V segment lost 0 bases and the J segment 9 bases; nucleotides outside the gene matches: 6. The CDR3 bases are TGTGCCAGCAGCTTAGCCGGAGCTAGCGGGGTGCAGTACTTC. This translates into CASSLAGASGVQYF.

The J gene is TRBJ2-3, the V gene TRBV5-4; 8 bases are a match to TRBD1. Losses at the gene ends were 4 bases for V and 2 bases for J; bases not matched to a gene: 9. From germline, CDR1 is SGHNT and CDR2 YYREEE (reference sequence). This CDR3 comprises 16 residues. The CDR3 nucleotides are TGTGCCAGCAGCAAGGGGACAGGAGCGTCCACAGATACGCAGTATTTT. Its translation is CASSKGTGASTDTQYF.

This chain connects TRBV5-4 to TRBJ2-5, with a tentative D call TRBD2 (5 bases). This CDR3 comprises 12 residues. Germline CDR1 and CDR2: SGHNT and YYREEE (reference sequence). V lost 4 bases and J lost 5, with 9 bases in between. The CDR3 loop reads CASSEGLETQYF. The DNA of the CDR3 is TGTGCCAGCAGCGAGGGTTTGGAGACCCAGTACTTC.

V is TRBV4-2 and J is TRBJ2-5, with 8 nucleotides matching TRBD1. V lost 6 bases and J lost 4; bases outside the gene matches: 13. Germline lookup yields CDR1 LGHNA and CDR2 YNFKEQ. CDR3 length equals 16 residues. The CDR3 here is CASSLLGTGGGETQYF. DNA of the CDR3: TGTGCCAGCAGTCTTCTCGGGACAGGCGGCGGAGAGACCCAGTACTTC.

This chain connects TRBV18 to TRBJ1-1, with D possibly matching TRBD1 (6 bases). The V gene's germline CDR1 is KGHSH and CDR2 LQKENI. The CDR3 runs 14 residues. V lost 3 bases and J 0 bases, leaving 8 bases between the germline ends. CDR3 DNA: TGTGCCAGCTCACCGGACAGTATGAACACTGAAGCTTTCTTT. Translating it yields CASSPDSMNTEAFF.

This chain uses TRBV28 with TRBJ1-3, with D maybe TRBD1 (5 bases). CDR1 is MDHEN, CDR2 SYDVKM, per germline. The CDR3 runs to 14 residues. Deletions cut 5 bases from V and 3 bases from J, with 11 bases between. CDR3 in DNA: TGTGCCAGCAGTGCCGGGGGAGGTGGAAACACCATATATTTT. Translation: CASSAGGGGNTIYF.

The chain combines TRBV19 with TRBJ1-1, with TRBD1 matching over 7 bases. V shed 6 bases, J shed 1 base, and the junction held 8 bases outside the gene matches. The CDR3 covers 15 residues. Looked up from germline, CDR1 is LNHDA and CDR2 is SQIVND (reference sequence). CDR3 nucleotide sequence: TGTGCCAGTAGACCGCTGACAGGGAAGAACACTGAAGCTTTCTTT. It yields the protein CASRPLTGKNTEAFF. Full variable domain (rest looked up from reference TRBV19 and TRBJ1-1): DGGITQSPKYLFRKEGQNVTLSCEQNLNHDAMYWYRQDPGQGLRLIYYSQIVNDFQKGDIAEGYSVSREKKESFPLTVTSAQKNPTAFYLCASRPLTGKNTEAFFGQGTRLTVV.

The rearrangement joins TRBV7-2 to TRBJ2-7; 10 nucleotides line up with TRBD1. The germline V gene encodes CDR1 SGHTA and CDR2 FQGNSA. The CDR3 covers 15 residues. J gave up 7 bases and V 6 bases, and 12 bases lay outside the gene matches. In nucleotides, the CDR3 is TGTGCCAGCAGGCCGGGGACAGGGGATTTGTGGGAGCAGTACTTC. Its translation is CASRPGTGDLWEQYF.